The 7 T cell receptor beta chains presented below share a single source sample, sequenced in a study of blood T cell repertoires in COVID-19. Assay: immunoSEQ multiplex PCR; the TCRdb copy retains only in-frame clones and omits some. The profile covers roughly 320,000 clones, with more than 85% appearing a single time and around 3.9% taken by the ten largest. The sample comprised PBMCs or T cells enriched from blood (not recorded which). The receptors shown here come from a woman in her twenties or thirties who had been exposed to COVID-19.

The rearrangement links TRBV7-3 to TRBJ1-2, with D hard to call. CDR3 length: 14 amino acids. In germline, CDR1 is SGHTA, CDR2 FQGTGA. Trimming took off 7 bases at V and 2 bases at J, with 14 bases between the two ends. The CDR3 region is CASKPREGNYGYTF. The CDR3 nucleotides are TGTGCCAGCAAACCCCGGGAAGGGAACTATGGCTACACCTTC.

The chain couples TRBV3-1 (or the pseudogene TRBV3-2) to TRBJ2-5, with 7 bases that match TRBD1. The CDR3 has 17 residues. After removal of 2 bases from V and 9 bases from J, the junction contained 18 bases not matched to a gene. The germline gives CDR1 LGHDT, CDR2 YNNKEL (reference sequence). The CDR3 sequence is CASSQKVFRTGPPAQYF. Here the CDR3 DNA reads TGTGCCAGCAGCCAAAAAGTTTTTCGGACAGGACCTCCTGCCCAGTACTTC.

This clone appeared once. The chain has TRBV15 and TRBJ2-1; 8 bases agree with TRBD2. Germline V gene data show CDR1 as LNHNV and CDR2 as YYDKDF (reference sequence). The CDR3 totals 15 residues. V shed 1 base, J shed 3 bases, and the junction held 2 bases outside the gene matches. CDR3 loop: CATSRVAGGYNEQFF. CDR3 DNA: TGTGCCACCAGCAGAGTGGCGGGGGGCTACAATGAGCAGTTCTTC.

The J gene is TRBJ1-5, the V gene TRBV18; D unresolved. The V gene lost 2 bases and the J gene lost 7 bases, with 9 bases spanning the gap. This CDR3 has 13 amino acids. Germline loops: CDR1 KGHSH, CDR2 LQKENI. The CDR3 reads CASSPAPRQPQHF. DNA of the CDR3: TGTGCCAGCTCACCAGCCCCGAGGCAGCCCCAGCATTTT.

The chain uses TRBV7-3 and TRBJ2-3, with 9 bases that match TRBD2. Germline CDR1 is SGHTA and CDR2 is FQGTGA. CDR3 size: 15 residues. Trimming removed 4 bases from V and 4 bases from J; junction bases left unmatched: 6. The CDR3 loop is CASSSGTSSSDTQYF. CDR3 nucleotides: TGTGCCAGCAGCTCGGGGACTAGCAGTTCAGATACGCAGTATTTT.

The chain recombines TRBV3-1 (or the pseudogene TRBV3-2) with TRBJ1-1, with no clear D. With 4 bases removed from V and 5 bases from J, the gap between germline ends came to 14 bases. The length of the CDR3 is 14 residues. Per the germline V gene, CDR1 is LGHDT and CDR2 is YNNKEL (reference sequence). CDR3 loop: CASSLRPGRTEAFF. The CDR3 coding sequence is TGTGCCAGCAGCCTCCGGCCGGGTAGAACTGAAGCTTTCTTT.

The chain has TRBV2 and TRBJ2-1; 9 positions match TRBD1. This CDR3 has 15 residues. V shed 5 bases and J 1 base; nucleotides not matched to a gene: 3. From germline, CDR1 is SNHLY and CDR2 FYNNEI. CDR3 in amino acids: CASSPDRGSYNEQFF. The DNA for the CDR3 is TGTGCCAGCAGTCCGGACAGGGGTTCCTACAATGAGCAGTTCTTC.